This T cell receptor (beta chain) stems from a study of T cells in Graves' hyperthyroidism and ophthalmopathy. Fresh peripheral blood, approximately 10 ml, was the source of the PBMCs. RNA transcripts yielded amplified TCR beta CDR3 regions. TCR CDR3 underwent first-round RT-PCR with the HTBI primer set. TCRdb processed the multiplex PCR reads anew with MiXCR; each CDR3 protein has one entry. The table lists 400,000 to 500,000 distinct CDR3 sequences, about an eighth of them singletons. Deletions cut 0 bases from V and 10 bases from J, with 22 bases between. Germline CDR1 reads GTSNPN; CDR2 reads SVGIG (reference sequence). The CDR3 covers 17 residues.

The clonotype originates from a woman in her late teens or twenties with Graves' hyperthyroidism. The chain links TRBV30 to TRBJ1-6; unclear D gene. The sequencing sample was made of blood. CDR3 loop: CAWSVFIPGVGVSPLHF. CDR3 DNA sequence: TGTGCCTGGAGTGTATTCATCCCAGGAGTTGGGGTATCACCCCTCCACTTT.